This TCR beta chain was profiled in a study of T cell repertoires in cytomegalovirus infection. The study's findings and limits: Frequencies of public TCR beta families were cumulated, and this identified carriers of CMV plus the relevant HLA. CMV-specific TCR beta clonotypes restricted by HLA-C dominated the ex vivo response.

This clonotype appeared a few times. The antigen remains undetermined. Trimming removed 2 bases at V and 3 bases at J, with 16 bases between. This CDR3 region has 16 residues. The germline V gene encodes CDR1 LGHDT and CDR2 YNNKEL (reference sequence). TCRdb re-analysed the reads in MiXCR, keeping a single row per CDR3 protein. The sample yields approximately 100,000 distinct CDR3 sequences, less than 25% seen once. Sequenced material: CD8+ T cells from PBMCs. The gene calls are TRBV3-1 and TRBJ1-1; tentative D call: TRBD1 (5 bases). The receptor was derived from a human donor in good health (CMV status not recorded). Some clones in this sample may be carry-over from other donors' samples. The CDR3 region is CASSQPSIGGDTEAFF. The CDR3 bases are TGTGCCAGCAGCCAACCAAGCATAGGAGGGGACACTGAAGCTTTCTTT.